The 19 T cell receptor beta chains listed next were all sequenced from one sample in a study of regulatory T cells in long-lasting Graves disease. With iRepertoire HTBI primers and Arm-PCR of CDR3 regions, TCR beta libraries were built. One entry per CDR3 protein, called by TCRdb with MiXCR from the multiplex PCR reads. The sample lists 360,000 or so distinct CDR3 sequences, roughly 17% occurring once. Time point: newly diagnosed GD, antithyroid drugs for less than 3 months. The TCR library used RNA extracted from PBMCs. The same sample was also studied in work on T cells in Graves' hyperthyroidism and ophthalmopathy.

The material sequenced was peripheral blood mononuclear cells (PBMCs), taken at new diagnosis, from a patient treated with antithyroid drugs. The receptor set was obtained from a man aged 40-49 years with Graves disease.

This clonotype was recorded at least ten times. The chain couples TRBV7-2 to TRBJ2-7; 11 positions agree with TRBD1. Germline CDR1 SGHTA, CDR2 FQGNSA. V dropped 5 bases and J dropped 3; count of bases not matched to a gene: 3. The CDR3 is made up of 14 amino acids. The CDR3 DNA follows: TGTGCCAGCAGCCAGGGACAGGGGGGCTACGAGCAGTACTTC. As protein: CASSQGQGGYEQYF. Filled out from reference TRBV7-2 and TRBJ2-7, the complete variable domain reads GAGVSQSPSNKVTEKGKDVELRCDPISGHTALYWYRQSLGQGLEFLIYFQGNSAPDKSGLPSDRFSAERTGGSVSTLTIQRTQQEDSAVYLCASSQGQGGYEQYFGPGTRLTVT.

The sample holds many counts of this clonotype. This chain uses TRBV28 with TRBJ2-1; no definite D call. V was pared by 10 bases and J by 4 bases, with 11 bases between. The CDR3 contains 12 residues. Germline CDR1 is MDHEN and CDR2 is SYDVKM. The CDR3: CATTERYNEQFF. In DNA, the CDR3 is TGTGCCACGACGGAACGATACAATGAGCAGTTCTTC.

This clonotype has at least ten counts. V is TRBV9 and J is TRBJ1-5; 7 bases map to TRBD1. The CDR3 consists of 14 residues. Germline V CDR1 and CDR2: SGDLS, YYNGEE. V dropped 1 base and J dropped 2; count of bases not matched to a gene: 0. CDR3: CASSVQGGNQPQHF. The CDR3 coding sequence is TGTGCCAGCAGCGTACAGGGGGGCAATCAGCCCCAGCATTTT.

At least ten counts were recorded for this clonotype. The chain employs TRBV10-3 and TRBJ1-5; 9 bases agree with TRBD1. V lost 3 bases, J lost 6 bases, and 6 bases stayed unmatched. The V gene's germline CDR1 is ENHRY and CDR2 SYGVKD. CDR3 size: 15 residues. CDR3 coding DNA: TGTGCCATCAGTGAATGGGGACAGGGTACTCAGCCCCAGCATTTT. It translates to CAISEWGQGTQPQHF.

Of note for this clonotype: A clone one base away is much larger, so this may be a read error. This sequence joins TRBV11-2 and TRBJ1-1; the D is unclear. The V gene lost 5 bases and the J gene lost 11 bases, with 15 bases spanning the gap. Germline V CDR1 and CDR2: SGHAT, FQNNGV. The CDR3 runs to 12 residues. CDR3: CASSSHRVSAFF. The DNA of the CDR3 is TGTGCCAGCAGCAGCCATCGGGTCAGCGCTTTCTTT.

This clonotype was detected many times. V gene TRBV5-1 combines with J gene TRBJ2-3, with TRBD2 identical over 12 bases. This CDR3 has 17 amino acids. Per germline, CDR1 SGHRS and CDR2 YFSETQ. V was clipped by 4 bases and J by 1 base; unmatched bases: 7. The CDR3 coding sequence is TGCGCCAGCAGCGAAGACCCTAGCGGGGGGGGCACAGATACGCAGTATTTT. It codes for CASSEDPSGGGTDTQYF. Full variable domain (remainder filled in from reference TRBV5-1 and TRBJ2-3): KAGVTQTPRYLIKTRGQQVTLSCSPISGHRSVSWYQQTPGQGLQFLFEYFSETQRNKGNFPGRFSGRQFSNSRSEMNVSTLELGDSALYLCASSEDPSGGGTDTQYFGPGTRLTVL.

This clonotype has a handful of counts. This chain uses TRBV20-1 with TRBJ1-1; D is perhaps TRBD1 (6 bases). Germline values: CDR1 DFQATT, CDR2 SNEGSKA (reference sequence). Trimming took off 7 bases at V and 3 bases at J, with 12 bases between the two ends. The CDR3 runs to 12 residues. The DNA for the CDR3 is TGCAGTGGGACAGTGAGGGACACTGAAGCTTTCTTT. Translation: CSGTVRDTEAFF.

The table lists this clonotype with many counts. V usage is TRBV12-3 or TRBV12-4 and J usage is TRBJ2-5; 10 bases align to TRBD1. The CDR3 sequence is 14 residues long. V lost 6 bases and J lost 5; bases outside the gene matches: 6. The CDR3 region has the DNA TGTGCCAGCAGACCGACAGGGGGCGCCGAGACCCAGTACTTC. This translates into CASRPTGGAETQYF.

In its sample, this clonotype was seen once. The CDR3, as DNA: TGTGCCAGCAGCTTCAGTTTCTCAGATACGCAGTATTTT. Its translation is CASSFSFSDTQYF. The rearrangement links TRBV11-2 to TRBJ2-3; the D is unclear. CDR3 size: 13 residues. Germline CDR1 SGHAT, CDR2 FQNNGV. The V end lost 3 bases, the J end lost 4 bases, and 8 bases lay between the germline ends.

This clonotype was seen a few times. The chain combines TRBV5-1 with TRBJ1-6, with TRBD1 identical over 8 bases. The CDR3 runs 16 residues. Trimming at V came to 2 bases and at J to 6 bases, leaving 7 bases not matched to a gene. Germline V gene sequence: CDR1 SGHRS, CDR2 YFSETQ. CDR3 bases: TGCGCCAGCAGCTTAGGACAGGGAGCCGCTAATTCACCCCTCCACTTT. Encoded protein: CASSLGQGAANSPLHF. Variable domain in full (rest from reference TRBV5-1 and TRBJ1-6): KAGVTQTPRYLIKTRGQQVTLSCSPISGHRSVSWYQQTPGQGLQFLFEYFSETQRNKGNFPGRFSGRQFSNSRSEMNVSTLELGDSALYLCASSLGQGAANSPLHFGNGTRLTVT.

This clonotype was found many times. The chain combines TRBV7-3 with TRBJ2-1; the match to TRBD2 covers 8 bases. This CDR3 region has 17 residues. Germline values: CDR1 SGHTA, CDR2 FQGTGA. With V trimmed by 0 bases and J by 7 bases, 11 bases remained unmatched. CDR3 DNA sequence: TGTGCCAGCAGCTTAACTATGGGCGGGGGGATGGGAAATGAGCAGTTCTTC. Protein product: CASSLTMGGGMGNEQFF.

This chain's CDR3 is CSVDSGGETQYF. Written as DNA, the CDR3 is TGCAGCGTTGATTCGGGGGGAGAGACCCAGTACTTC. The J gene is TRBJ2-5, the V gene TRBV29-1; 7 bases are shared with TRBD2. The CDR3 is 12 residues long. V shed 3 bases, J shed 4 bases, and the junction held 2 bases outside the gene matches. The germline V gene encodes CDR1 SQVTM and CDR2 ANQGSEA.

As for this clonotype: This probably arose from a read error, given a far larger clone one base away. V gene TRBV4-1 combines with J gene TRBJ2-7; 11 bases fit TRBD2. Germline CDR1 is MGHRA and CDR2 is YSYEKL. The CDR3 has 16 amino acids. The CDR3 reads CVSSQGIAGGQYEQYF. In DNA, the CDR3 is TGCGTCAGCAGCCAAGGGATAGCGGGGGGGCAATACGAGCAGTACTTC.

A few counts support this clonotype. V usage is TRBV4-3 and J usage is TRBJ2-6; a weak D match, TRBD1 (6 bases). Trimming cost V 1 base and J 5 bases, with 12 bases left between them. The CDR3 is 16 residues long. Germline CDR1 reads LGHNA; CDR2 reads YSLEER. The chain's CDR3 is CASSQGPGERANVLTF. The CDR3 region has the DNA TGCGCCAGCAGCCAAGGTCCAGGGGAGCGGGCCAACGTCCTGACTTTC.

This chain links TRBV20-1 with TRBJ2-1, with TRBD2 matching over 11 bases. This CDR3 is 16 amino acids long. From germline, CDR1 is DFQATT and CDR2 SNEGSKA (reference sequence). After removal of 3 bases from V and 7 bases from J, the junction contained 11 bases not matched to a gene. As DNA, the CDR3 is TGCAGTGCTAGCGGCCACCCTAGCGGGGGGTCGAATGAGCAGTTCTTC. This sequence encodes CSASGHPSGGSNEQFF.

Only a few counts were recorded for this clonotype. The chain has TRBV12-3 or TRBV12-4 and TRBJ2-5, with TRBD2 identical over 8 bases. The CDR3 extends over 16 amino acids. Losses at the gene ends were 10 bases for V and 4 bases for J; bases not matched to a gene: 17. CDR3 DNA sequence: TGTGCCAACCCACTGGGGCGCGGGGGGTTGGGAGAGACCCAGTACTTC. This sequence encodes CANPLGRGGLGETQYF.

This clonotype was detected ten times or more. The rearrangement uses TRBV7-8 and TRBJ2-7; D might be TRBD2 (6 bases). V lost 4 bases, J lost 3 bases, and 25 bases lay in between. Germline assignment: CDR1 SGHVS and CDR2 FQNEAQ. This CDR3 has 18 amino acids. In nucleotides, the CDR3 is TGTGCCAGCAGCTACCCGGGACTCCCAACGGAGGGTGGCTACGAGCAGTACTTC. It translates to CASSYPGLPTEGGYEQYF.

This clonotype was detected many times. At one boundary the junction diverges from the germline segment, which might be a read error. Here the CDR3 reads CASSEAYRDPISF. Here the CDR3 DNA reads TGTGCCAGCAGTGAAGCGTACAGAGACCCCATAAGCTTC. This chain uses TRBV2 with TRBJ2-5, with unresolved D. Germline CDR1 is SNHLY and CDR2 is FYNNEI. The CDR3 sequence is 13 residues long.

This clonotype was observed a few times. This chain joins TRBV20-1 and TRBJ1-1, with a weak D call TRBD1 (6 bases). Germline lookup yields CDR1 DFQATT and CDR2 SNEGSKA (reference sequence). The CDR3 consists of 13 residues. V was trimmed by 7 bases and J by 4 bases, leaving 16 bases between them. For the CDR3, the DNA is TGCAGTGTCTCCGGGACATATAGCACTGAAGCTTTCTTT. It translates to CSVSGTYSTEAFF.